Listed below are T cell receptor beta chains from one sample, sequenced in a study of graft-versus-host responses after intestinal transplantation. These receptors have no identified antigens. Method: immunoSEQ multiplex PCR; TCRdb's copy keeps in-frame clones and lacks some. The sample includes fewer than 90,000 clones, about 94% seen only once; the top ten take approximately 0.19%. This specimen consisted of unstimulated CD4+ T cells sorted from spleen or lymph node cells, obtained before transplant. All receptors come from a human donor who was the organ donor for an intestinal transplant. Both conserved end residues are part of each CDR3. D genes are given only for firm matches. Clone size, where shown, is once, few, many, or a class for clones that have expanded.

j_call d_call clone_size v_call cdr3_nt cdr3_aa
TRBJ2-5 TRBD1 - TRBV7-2 TGTGCCAGCAGCTCTAGCTGGACAGGAGGCGGAGAGACCCAGTACTTC CASSSSWTGGGETQYF
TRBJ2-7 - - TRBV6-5 TGTGCCAGCAGTTACACCTACGAGCAGTACTTC CASSYTYEQYF
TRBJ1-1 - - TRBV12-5 TGTGCTAGTGGTTTGGTGACAGGGAACACTGAAGCTTTCTTT CASGLVTGNTEAFF
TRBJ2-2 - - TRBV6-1 TGTGCCAGCAGTTTCAACGGGAACACCGGGGAGCTGTTTTTT CASSFNGNTGELFF
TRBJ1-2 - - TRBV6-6 TGTGCCAGCACCGACGGCCCTGTAGGGGACTATGGCTACACCTTC CASTDGPVGDYGYTF
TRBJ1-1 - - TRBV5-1 TGCGCCAGCAGCTTGTTCCCGGGGGCGGTCGACACTGAAGCTTTCTTT CASSLFPGAVDTEAFF
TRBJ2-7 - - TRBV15 TGTGCCACCAGCAGAGAACAGGGCCTTCACGAGCAGTACTTC CATSREQGLHEQYF
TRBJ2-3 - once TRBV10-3 TGTGCCATCAGTGGGGGGAAAGGCACAGATACGCAGTATTTT CAISGGKGTDTQYF
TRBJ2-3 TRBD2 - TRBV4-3 TGCGCCAGCAGCCAAGTCGGCAGCGGGGGGCCAGATACGCAGTATTTT CASSQVGSGGPDTQYF
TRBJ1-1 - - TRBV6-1 TGTGCCAGCAGTGAAGCGGTGAACACTGAAGCTTTCTTT CASSEAVNTEAFF
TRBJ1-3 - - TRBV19 TGTGCCAGTAGTTCATCCCGACAGCTACCCTCTGGAAACACCATATATTTT CASSSSRQLPSGNTIYF
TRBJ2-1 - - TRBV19 TGTGCCAGTAGTATCGCAGGAATCGGTCGTAATGAGCAGTTCTTC CASSIAGIGRNEQFF
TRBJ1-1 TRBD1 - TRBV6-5 TGTGCCGCAGGGGGCACTGAAGCTTTCTTT CAAGGTEAFF
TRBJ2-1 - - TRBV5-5 TGTGCCAGCAGCTTGGGGCGTGTGAGCGGATCCTACAATGAGCAGTTCTTC CASSLGRVSGSYNEQFF
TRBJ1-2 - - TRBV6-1 TGTGCCAGCAGTGAAGCTGGGGGACTCTATGGCTACACCTTC CASSEAGGLYGYTF
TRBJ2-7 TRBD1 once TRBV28 TGTGCCAGCAGAACGACCGGGACAGGGAACTACGAGCAGTACTTC CASRTTGTGNYEQYF
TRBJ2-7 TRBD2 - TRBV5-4 TGTGCCAGCAGCTCGTCCCCGAATAGCGGGGGCCCCTACGAGCAGTACTTC CASSSSPNSGGPYEQYF
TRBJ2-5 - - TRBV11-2 TGTGCCAGCAGCCGGGGTAGGGACCAAGAGACCCAGTACTTC CASSRGRDQETQYF
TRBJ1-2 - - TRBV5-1 TGCGCCAGCAGCTTGGACGGGAGGGGCTACACCTTC CASSLDGRGYTF
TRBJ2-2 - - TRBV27 TGTGCCAGCAGTTTTTTCAGGGCAGTGAACACCGGGGAGCTGTTTTTT CASSFFRAVNTGELFF
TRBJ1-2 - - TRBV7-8 TGTGCCAGCAGCCCCGGGTCGAGCTATGGCTACACCTTC CASSPGSSYGYTF
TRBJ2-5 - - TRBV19 TGTGCCAGTAGTATAGATAGGACGGTCCAAGAGACCCAGTACTTC CASSIDRTVQETQYF
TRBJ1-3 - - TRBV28 TGTGCCAGCAGTTCCCCTTTCTCTGGAAACACCATATATTTT CASSSPFSGNTIYF
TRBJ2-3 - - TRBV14 TGTGCCAGCAGCCAAGACCCCCCCGTGGGGGGTACGCAGTATTTT CASSQDPPVGGTQYF
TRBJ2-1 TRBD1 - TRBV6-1 TGTGCCAGCAGTGAGGACAGGGGGGGCCGAGACCATTACAATGAGCAGTTCTTC CASSEDRGGRDHYNEQFF
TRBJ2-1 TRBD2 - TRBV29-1 TGCAGCGTTGTCAGGCTAGCGGGGGACGAGCAGTTCTTC CSVVRLAGDEQFF
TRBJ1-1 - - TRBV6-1 TGTGCCAGCAGGGAGGGTTTGGTGAACACTGAAGCTTTCTTT CASREGLVNTEAFF
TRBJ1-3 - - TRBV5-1 TGCGCCAGCAGCTTGGAGAGGGCGTCGGGAAACACCATATATTTT CASSLERASGNTIYF
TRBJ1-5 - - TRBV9 TGTGCCAGCAGCGTATCCGGACAGCCCGGTCAGCCCCAGCATTTT CASSVSGQPGQPQHF
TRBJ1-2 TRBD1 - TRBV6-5 TGTGCCAGCAGTTACCAAGACGGACAGGGAGACTATGGCTACACCTTC CASSYQDGQGDYGYTF
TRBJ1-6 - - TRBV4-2 TGTGCCAGCAGCCGAGAAGGACGAGGATCACCCCTCCACTTT CASSREGRGSPLHF
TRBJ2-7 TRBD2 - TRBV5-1 TGCGCCAGCAGCTTGGAACTAGCGTCCTACGAGCAGTACTTC CASSLELASYEQYF
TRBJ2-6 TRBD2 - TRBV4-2 TGTGCCAGCAGCCAAGTAACGAGCGGGGGGGCGGATTCTGGGGCCAACGTCCTGACTTTC CASSQVTSGGADSGANVLTF
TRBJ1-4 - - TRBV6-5 TGTGCCAGCAGGAGGGGGGGGGCTAATGAAAAACTGTTTTTT CASRRGGANEKLFF
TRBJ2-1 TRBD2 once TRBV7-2 TGTGCCAGCAGCTTGGTGGCTAGCGGGGCATACAATGAGCAGTTCTTC CASSLVASGAYNEQFF
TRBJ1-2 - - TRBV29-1 TGCAGCGTGCGTGCCCAAACGGGGGGCAATGGCTACACCTTC CSVRAQTGGNGYTF
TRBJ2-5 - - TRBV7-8 TGTGCCAGCAGCCTCCAAGAGACCCAGTACTTC CASSLQETQYF
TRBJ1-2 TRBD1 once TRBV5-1 TGCGCCAGCAGCGTTTCTCTGGGACAGGGGTTAGGCTACACCTTC CASSVSLGQGLGYTF
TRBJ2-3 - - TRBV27 TGTGCCAGCAGTTTCCCACTCACAGATACGCAGTATTTT CASSFPLTDTQYF
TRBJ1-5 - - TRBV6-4 TGTGCCAGCTCACAGGGTCCCAATCAGCCCCAGCATTTT CASSQGPNQPQHF
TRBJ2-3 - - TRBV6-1 TGTGCCAGCGGGGCGGTCTCTAGCACAGATACGCAGTATTTT CASGAVSSTDTQYF
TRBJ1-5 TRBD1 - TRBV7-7 TGTGCCAGCAGCACGACAGGGGATCAGCCCCAGCATTTT CASSTTGDQPQHF
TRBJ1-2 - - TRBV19 TGTGCCAGTAAGAATGCACACTATGGCTACACCTTC CASKNAHYGYTF
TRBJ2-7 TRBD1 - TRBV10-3 TGTGCCATCAGTGAGAGGGGGACAGGACTCACACAGCAGTACTTC CAISERGTGLTQQYF
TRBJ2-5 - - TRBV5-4 TGTGCCAGCAGCATGGGACGGTCCCGAGAGACCCAGTACTTC CASSMGRSRETQYF
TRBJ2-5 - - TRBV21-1 TGTGCCAGCAGCAAAGCCTATAAGGACAGGGGGTTTGAGACCCAGTACTTC CASSKAYKDRGFETQYF
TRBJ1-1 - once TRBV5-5 TGTGCCAGCAGTCGCCCCCATATGAACACTGAAGCTTTCTTT CASSRPHMNTEAFF
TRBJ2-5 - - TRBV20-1 TGCAGTGCCATGGAAGAGACCCAGTACTTC CSAMEETQYF